This T cell receptor beta chain was observed in a study of spatial heterogeneity in lung cancer. The time point was: blood at routine non-recurrence follow-up after resection. Whole RNA from tumor, nontumor lung or frozen PBMC was sequenced unsorted. Only a few counts were recorded for this clonotype. TCRdb analysed the 5' RACE reads with MiXCR anew, one entry per CDR3 protein. The sample consists of 51,000 or so distinct CDR3 sequences, around 6.7% of them appearing once. This TCR was sampled from a female donor with early-stage non-small cell lung cancer. This material consisted of PBMCs, taken at follow-up.

Here the CDR3 reads CASSPQGPEKLFF. In nucleotides, the CDR3 is TGTGCCAGCAGCCCTCAGGGGCCTGAAAAACTGTTTTTT. The rearrangement joins TRBV7-2 to TRBJ1-4; D perhaps matches TRBD1 (6 bases). V was shortened by 5 bases and J by 7 bases, with 11 bases between the two germline ends. The CDR3 has 13 amino acids. Germline CDR1 is SGHTA and CDR2 is FQGNSA. The full variable domain, in which reference TRBV7-2 and TRBJ1-4 provide the parts outside the CDR3, is GAGVSQSPSNKVTEKGKDVELRCDPISGHTALYWYRQSLGQGLEFLIYFQGNSAPDKSGLPSDRFSAERTGGSVSTLTIQRTQQEDSAVYLCASSPQGPEKLFFGSGTQLSVL.